This TCR beta chain was retrieved from a study of T cells after yellow fever vaccination. Using its own MiXCR run on the 5' RACE reads, TCRdb lists one record per CDR3 protein. The sample contains some 670,000 distinct CDR3 sequences, about 12% of which appear only once. This TCR came from a man aged 25 to 40 who received the YFV17D yellow fever vaccine. The material sequenced was PBMCs, taken on the day of the yellow fever booster vaccination.

This chain's CDR3 is CASSSTGTGSYEQYF. CDR3 DNA sequence: TGTGCCAGCAGCAGCACCGGGACAGGGTCCTACGAGCAGTACTTC. This chain links TRBV7-9 with TRBJ2-7; 9 bases are shared with TRBD1. V trimming: 5 bases; J trimming: 1 base; junction bases outside the gene matches: 6. The CDR3 totals 15 residues. The germline CDR1 and CDR2 sequences are SEHNR and FQNEAQ (reference sequence).